The T cell receptor beta chain under discussion was sequenced for a study of beta chain features in type 1 diabetes. As for the study in general: Under 140,000,000 sorted cells were examined across all samples.

CD45RO/CCR7/CD25/CD127/CD95/CD27 separated CD4+ naive, central memory, regulatory and stem cell-like memory cells by sorting. The whole isolated RNA underwent reverse transcription, so sequencing captured expressed TCRB transcripts. This table comes from immunoSEQ multiplex PCR, and its TCRdb copy is limited to in-frame clones, with some not included. The repertoire holds 200,000 to 300,000 clones, with 68% as singletons. The CDR3 covers 11 residues. Trimming removed 8 bases at V and 4 bases at J, with 6 bases between. Germline loops: CDR1 SEHNR, CDR2 FQNEAQ (reference sequence). The sequenced sample was naive CD4+ T cells from blood. This clonotype originated in a man younger than 40 in good health. The genes are TRBV7-9 and TRBJ2-1, with D unresolved. CDR3 coding DNA: TGTGCCAGCCATGAGTACAATGAGCAGTTCTTC. Protein sequence: CASHEYNEQFF.